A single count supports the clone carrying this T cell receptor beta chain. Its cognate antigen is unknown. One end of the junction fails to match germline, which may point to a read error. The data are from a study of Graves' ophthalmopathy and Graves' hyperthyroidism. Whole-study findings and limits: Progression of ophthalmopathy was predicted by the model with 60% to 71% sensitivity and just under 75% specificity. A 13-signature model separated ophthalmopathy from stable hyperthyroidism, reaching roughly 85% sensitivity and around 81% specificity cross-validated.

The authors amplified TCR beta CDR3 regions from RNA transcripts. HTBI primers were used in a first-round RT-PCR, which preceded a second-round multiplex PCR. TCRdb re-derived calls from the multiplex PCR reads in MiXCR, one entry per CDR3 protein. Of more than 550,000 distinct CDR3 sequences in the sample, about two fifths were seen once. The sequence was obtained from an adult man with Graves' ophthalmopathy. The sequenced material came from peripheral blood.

The CDR3 region is CVTSESRNTGELFF. The CDR3, as DNA: TGTGTCACCAGTGAATCACGGAACACCGGGGAGCTGTTTTTT. The chain couples TRBV24-1 to TRBJ2-2, with no clear D. The CDR3 has 14 amino acids. Germline V gene data show CDR1 as KGHDR and CDR2 as SFDVKD.